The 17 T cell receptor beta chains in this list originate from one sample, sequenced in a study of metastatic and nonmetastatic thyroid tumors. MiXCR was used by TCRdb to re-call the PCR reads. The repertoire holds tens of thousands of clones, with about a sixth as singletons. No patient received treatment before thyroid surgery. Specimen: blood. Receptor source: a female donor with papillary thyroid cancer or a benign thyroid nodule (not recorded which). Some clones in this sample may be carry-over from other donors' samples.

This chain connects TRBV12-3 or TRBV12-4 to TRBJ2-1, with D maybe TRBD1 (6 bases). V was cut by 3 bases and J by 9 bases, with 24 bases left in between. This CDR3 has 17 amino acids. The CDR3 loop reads CASSFATCTGLVVEQFF. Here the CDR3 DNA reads TGTGCCAGCAGTTTCGCTACCTGTACAGGGCTCGTGGTTGAGCAGTTCTTC.

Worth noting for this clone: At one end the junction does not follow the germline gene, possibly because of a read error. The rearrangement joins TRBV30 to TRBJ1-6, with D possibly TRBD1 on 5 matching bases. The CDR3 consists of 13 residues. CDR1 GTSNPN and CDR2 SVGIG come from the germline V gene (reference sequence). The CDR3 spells CAWIGDYNSSLHF. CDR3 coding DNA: TGTGCCTGGATCGGGGACTATAATTCATCCCTCCACTTT.

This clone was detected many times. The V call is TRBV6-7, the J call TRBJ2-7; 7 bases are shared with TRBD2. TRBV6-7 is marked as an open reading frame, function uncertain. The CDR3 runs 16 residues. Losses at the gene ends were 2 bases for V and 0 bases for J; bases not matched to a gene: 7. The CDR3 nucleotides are TGTGCCAGCAGTTACAGTCGGGGGAGGGGCTCCTACGAGCAGTACTTC. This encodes CASSYSRGRGSYEQYF.

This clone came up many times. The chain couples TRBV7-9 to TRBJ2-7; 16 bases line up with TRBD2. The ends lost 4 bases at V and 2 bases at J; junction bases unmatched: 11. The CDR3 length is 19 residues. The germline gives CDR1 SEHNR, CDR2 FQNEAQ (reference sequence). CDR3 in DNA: TGTGCCAGCAGCTCCTCTGGGACTAGCGGGAGGGCCTTCCCCTACGAGCAGTACTTC. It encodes CASSSSGTSGRAFPYEQYF. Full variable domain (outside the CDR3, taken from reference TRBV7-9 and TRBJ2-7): DTGVSQNPRHKITKRGQNVTFRCDPISEHNRLYWYRQTLGQGPEFLTYFQNEAQLEKSRLLSDRFSAERPKGSFSTLEIQRTEQGDSAMYLCASSSSGTSGRAFPYEQYFGPGTRLTVT.

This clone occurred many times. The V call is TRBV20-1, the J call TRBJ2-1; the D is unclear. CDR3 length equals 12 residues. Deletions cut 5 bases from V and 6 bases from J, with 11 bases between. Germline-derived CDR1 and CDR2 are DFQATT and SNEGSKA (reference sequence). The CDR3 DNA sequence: TGCAGTGCTGGCCTAGTAGGCAATGAGCAGTTCTTC. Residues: CSAGLVGNEQFF.

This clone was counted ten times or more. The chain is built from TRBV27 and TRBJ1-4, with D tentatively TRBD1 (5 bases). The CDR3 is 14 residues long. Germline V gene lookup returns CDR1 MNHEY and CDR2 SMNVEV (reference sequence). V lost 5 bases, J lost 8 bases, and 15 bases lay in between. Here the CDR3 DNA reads TGTGCCAGCAGTCTGGGGACCGATAGGGAAAAACTGTTTTTT. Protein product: CASSLGTDREKLFF. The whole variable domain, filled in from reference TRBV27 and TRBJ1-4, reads EAQVTQNPRYLITVTGKKLTVTCSQNMNHEYMSWYRQDPGLGLRQIYYSMNVEVTDKGDVPEGYKVSRKEKRNFPLILESPSPNQTSLYFCASSLGTDREKLFFGSGTQLSVL.

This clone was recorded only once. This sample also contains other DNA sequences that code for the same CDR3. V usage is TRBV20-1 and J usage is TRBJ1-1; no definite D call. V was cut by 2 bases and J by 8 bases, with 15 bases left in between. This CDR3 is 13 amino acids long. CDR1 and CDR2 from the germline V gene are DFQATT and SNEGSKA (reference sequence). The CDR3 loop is CSARRVNGAEAFF. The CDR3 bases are TGCAGTGCTAGACGTGTTAATGGTGCCGAAGCTTTCTTT.

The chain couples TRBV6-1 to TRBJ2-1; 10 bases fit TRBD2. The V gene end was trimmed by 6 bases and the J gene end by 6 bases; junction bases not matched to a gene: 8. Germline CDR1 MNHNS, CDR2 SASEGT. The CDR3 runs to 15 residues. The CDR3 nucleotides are TGTGCCAGCAGGCTACTAGCGGGAAGTAGCAATGAGCAGTTCTTC. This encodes CASRLLAGSSNEQFF.

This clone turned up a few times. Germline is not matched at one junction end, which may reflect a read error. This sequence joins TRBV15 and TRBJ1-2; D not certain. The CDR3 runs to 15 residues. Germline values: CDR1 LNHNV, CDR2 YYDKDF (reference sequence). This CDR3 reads CSTSRDNGRTYGYTF. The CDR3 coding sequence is TGTTCCACCAGCAGAGACAATGGACGTACCTATGGCTACACCTTC.

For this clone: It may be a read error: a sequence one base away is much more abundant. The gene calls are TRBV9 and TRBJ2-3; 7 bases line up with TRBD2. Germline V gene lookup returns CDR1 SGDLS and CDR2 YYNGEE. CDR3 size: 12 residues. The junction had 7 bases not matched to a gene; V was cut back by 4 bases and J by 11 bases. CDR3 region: CASSLASGGQYF. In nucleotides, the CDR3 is TGTGCCAGCAGCTTAGCATCGGGGGGGCAGTATTTT.

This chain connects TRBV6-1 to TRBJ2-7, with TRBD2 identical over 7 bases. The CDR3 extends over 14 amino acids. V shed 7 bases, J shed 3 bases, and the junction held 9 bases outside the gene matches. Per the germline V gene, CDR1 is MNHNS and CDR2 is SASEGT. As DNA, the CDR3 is TGTGCCAGCATCCGAGCGGGATTCGTCTACGAGCAGTACTTC. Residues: CASIRAGFVYEQYF.

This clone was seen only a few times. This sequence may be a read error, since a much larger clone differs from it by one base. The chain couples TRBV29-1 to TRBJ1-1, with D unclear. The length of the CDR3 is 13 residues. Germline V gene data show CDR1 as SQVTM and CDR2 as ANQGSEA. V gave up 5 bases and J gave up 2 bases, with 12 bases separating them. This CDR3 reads CSVYLRTNTEAFF. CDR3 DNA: TGCAGCGTTTACCTCCGGACCAACACTGAAGCTTTCTTT.

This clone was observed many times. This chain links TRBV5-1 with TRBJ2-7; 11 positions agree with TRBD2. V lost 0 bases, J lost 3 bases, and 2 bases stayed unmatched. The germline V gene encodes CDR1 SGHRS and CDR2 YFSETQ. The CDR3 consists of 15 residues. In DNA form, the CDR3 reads TGCGCCAGCAGCTTGGGGCTAGCGGGAGGCTACGAGCAGTACTTC. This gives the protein CASSLGLAGGYEQYF.

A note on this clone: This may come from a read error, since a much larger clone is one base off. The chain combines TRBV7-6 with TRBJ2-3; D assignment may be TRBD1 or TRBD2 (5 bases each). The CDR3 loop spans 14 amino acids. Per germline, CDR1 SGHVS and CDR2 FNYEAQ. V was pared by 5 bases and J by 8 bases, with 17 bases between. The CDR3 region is CASSLGAGAGTQYF. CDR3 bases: TGTGCCAGCAGCCTAGGGGCGGGCGCAGGTACGCAGTATTTT.

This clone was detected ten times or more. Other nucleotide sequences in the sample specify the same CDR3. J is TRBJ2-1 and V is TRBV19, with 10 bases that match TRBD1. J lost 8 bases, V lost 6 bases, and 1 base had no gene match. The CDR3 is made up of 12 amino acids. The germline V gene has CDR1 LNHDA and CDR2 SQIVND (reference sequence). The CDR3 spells CASRDRGYEQFF. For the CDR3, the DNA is TGTGCCAGTAGGGACAGGGGGTATGAGCAGTTCTTC.

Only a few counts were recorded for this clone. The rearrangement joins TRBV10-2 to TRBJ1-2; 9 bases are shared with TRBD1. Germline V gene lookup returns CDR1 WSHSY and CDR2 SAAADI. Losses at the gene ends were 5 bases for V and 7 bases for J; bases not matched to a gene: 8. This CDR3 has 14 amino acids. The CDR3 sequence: CASSPWTGVVGYTF. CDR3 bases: TGCGCCAGCAGTCCCTGGACAGGGGTTGTTGGCTACACCTTC.

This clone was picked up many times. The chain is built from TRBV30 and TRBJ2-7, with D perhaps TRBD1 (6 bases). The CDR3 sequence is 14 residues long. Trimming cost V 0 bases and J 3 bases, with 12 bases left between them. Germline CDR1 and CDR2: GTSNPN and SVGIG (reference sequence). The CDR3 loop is CAWSVGRGIYEQYF. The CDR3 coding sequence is TGTGCCTGGAGTGTGGGCAGGGGTATCTACGAGCAGTACTTC.